The 14 T cell receptor beta chains listed next were all sequenced from one sample in a study of blood T cell repertoires in COVID-19. Data came from immunoSEQ multiplex PCR; TCRdb stores just in-frame clones and leaves some out. The sample holds around 200,000 clones, about 86% seen once. The sample was peripheral blood. These receptors came from a man aged 55 to 70 who had recovered from COVID-19.

This clone was recorded only once. The chain uses TRBV6-1 and TRBJ2-7; 11 bases are shared with TRBD1. Germline V gives CDR1 MNHNS, CDR2 SASEGT. This CDR3 comprises 15 residues. J was trimmed by 5 bases and V by 1 base; bases with no gene match: 4. CDR3: CASSEGTGGFDEQYF. The CDR3 DNA reads TGTGCCAGCAGTGAAGGGACAGGGGGCTTTGACGAGCAGTACTTC.

This clone turned up a few times. V usage is TRBV19 and J usage is TRBJ1-2; 8 bases map to TRBD1. The ends lost 4 bases at V and 4 bases at J; junction bases unmatched: 2. This CDR3 contains 13 residues. CDR1 and CDR2 (germline): LNHDA, SQIVND (reference sequence). For the CDR3, the DNA is TGTGCCAGTAGTACCGGACAGGGCTATGGCTACACCTTC. Protein sequence: CASSTGQGYGYTF.

This clone was observed a handful of times. This chain uses TRBV6-2 or TRBV6-3 with TRBJ1-3; D uncertain. Trimming cost V 0 bases and J 9 bases, with 6 bases left between them. CDR1 is MNHEY and CDR2 is SVGEGT in the germline V gene. This CDR3 contains 12 residues. Here the CDR3 reads CASSYSRGTIYF. The CDR3, as DNA: TGTGCCAGCAGTTACTCCCGAGGCACCATATATTTT.

The V gene is TRBV18, the J gene TRBJ2-5; D is perhaps TRBD2 (5 bases). The V and J ends lost 1 base and 2 bases respectively, with 17 bases between them. The CDR3 length is 17 residues. From germline, CDR1 is KGHSH and CDR2 LQKENI. Here the CDR3 reads CASSPRIAPLDQETQYF. CDR3 nucleotide sequence: TGTGCCAGCTCACCACGTATAGCGCCCCTAGATCAAGAGACCCAGTACTTC.

The chain combines TRBV5-1 with TRBJ2-2, with D possibly matching TRBD1 (5 bases). Trimming took off 4 bases at V and 2 bases at J, with 12 bases between the two ends. Looked up from germline, CDR1 is SGHRS and CDR2 is YFSETQ. The CDR3 runs 15 residues. The CDR3 here is CASSLGHPNTGELFF. The CDR3 region has the DNA TGCGCCAGCAGCCTCGGACATCCTAACACCGGGGAGCTGTTTTTT.

V gene TRBV10-1 combines with J gene TRBJ2-1; D not certain. V lost 4 bases, J lost 7 bases, and 11 bases lay in between. CDR3 length: 13 residues. Germline values: CDR1 WNHNN, CDR2 SYGVQD (reference sequence). CDR3 residues: CASSGALSNEQFF. DNA for the CDR3: TGCGCCAGCAGTGGCGCCCTCTCAAATGAGCAGTTCTTC.

The rearrangement links TRBV19 to TRBJ1-3, with TRBD1 as a possible D gene (5 bases). The germline V and J ends were trimmed by 2 bases and 9 bases, with 8 bases remaining between them. This CDR3 has 12 residues. CDR1 and CDR2 from the germline V gene are LNHDA and SQIVND (reference sequence). The CDR3 bases are TGTGCCAGTAGTATACAGGGAGGCACCATATATTTT. It is translated as CASSIQGGTIYF.

V gene TRBV5-1 combines with J gene TRBJ2-2; TRBD1 might be the D (6 bases). V was shortened by 1 base and J by 0 bases, with 16 bases between the two germline ends. Germline V gene sequence: CDR1 SGHRS, CDR2 YFSETQ. The CDR3 spans 18 residues. This CDR3 is CASSLSINRAANTGELFF. The CDR3 coding sequence is TGCGCCAGCAGCTTGTCGATCAACAGGGCCGCGAACACCGGGGAGCTGTTTTTT.

V gene TRBV3-1 (or the pseudogene TRBV3-2) combines with J gene TRBJ1-1; TRBD1 matches 7 bases. The length of the CDR3 is 17 residues. CDR1 is LGHDT, CDR2 YNNKEL, per germline (reference sequence). The J segment lost 0 bases and the V segment lost 2 bases, leaving 9 bases of the junction unmatched. CDR3 sequence: CASSQRRRGDLNTEAFF. The CDR3 DNA is TGTGCCAGCAGCCAACGCCGCAGGGGGGATTTGAACACTGAAGCTTTCTTT.

The rearrangement uses TRBV7-9 and TRBJ2-7; TRBD2 matches 9 bases. V gave up 5 bases and J gave up 2 bases; unmatched junction bases: 4. The CDR3 is 14 residues long. From germline, CDR1 is SEHNR and CDR2 FQNEAQ (reference sequence). CDR3 amino acids: CASSGIAGAYEQYF. The CDR3 DNA follows: TGTGCCAGCAGCGGAATAGCGGGAGCCTACGAGCAGTACTTC.

This chain links TRBV13 with TRBJ1-2; D remains unclear. There are 15 residues in the CDR3. CDR1 is PRHDT and CDR2 is FYEKMQ in the germline V gene (reference sequence). V lost 2 bases and J lost 3, with 13 bases in between. CDR3 coding DNA: TGTGCCAGCAGCTTAATCGTGGGCAGCCACTATGGCTACACCTTC. It codes for CASSLIVGSHYGYTF.

The table lists this clone with a count of one. The genes are TRBV2 and TRBJ2-3; 8 bases align to TRBD1. The CDR3 runs to 15 residues. Per germline, CDR1 SNHLY and CDR2 FYNNEI. V was pared by 7 bases and J by 2 bases, with 8 bases of the junction left unmatched. As DNA, the CDR3 is TGTGCCAGCACCTTGACAGGGGCCTACACAGATACGCAGTATTTT. Its translation is CASTLTGAYTDTQYF.

This clone has more than one count but fewer than ten. This chain links TRBV6-4 with TRBJ2-1; 7 bases are shared with TRBD1. Germline V lookup: CDR1 MRHNA, CDR2 SNTAGT. The CDR3 is 15 residues long. J lost 5 bases, V lost 6 bases, and 10 bases had no gene match. The CDR3 sequence: CASSPPRGLDNEQFF. The CDR3 nucleotides are TGTGCCAGCAGCCCACCGAGGGGGCTCGACAATGAGCAGTTCTTC.

The chain joins TRBV27 to TRBJ1-5, with TRBD1 matching over 12 bases. Germline-derived CDR1 and CDR2 are MNHEY and SMNVEV (reference sequence). Losses at the gene ends were 3 bases for V and 0 bases for J; bases not matched to a gene: 9. The CDR3 has 19 residues. CDR3 residues: CASSFGTGQGAYSNQPQHF. CDR3 coding DNA: TGTGCCAGCAGTTTCGGTACGGGACAGGGGGCGTATAGCAATCAGCCCCAGCATTTT.